These T cell receptor beta chains were read from a single sample in a study of cytomegalovirus exposure and HLA in healthy donors. Clones were sequenced by immunoSEQ multiplex PCR, and TCRdb holds only the in-frame ones, with some missing. The sample lists approximately 180,000 clones; 75% to 85% were seen once. Input material: PBMCs. These receptors all come from a woman aged 50 to 65 in good health and CMV-seronegative. Each CDR3 is given with its conserved first and last residue. Not all rows give a size; the values are once, few, many and, for expanded clones, a class.

clone_size j_call v_call cdr3_aa
few TRBJ1-5 TRBV6-6 CASRERIQSNQPQHF
once TRBJ2-2 TRBV5-6 CASSLQGVTGELFF
- TRBJ1-2 TRBV28 CASTTDRGYGYTF
many TRBJ2-1 TRBV27 CASSLRVGEQFF
- TRBJ2-7 TRBV5-4 CASSLVRGGLYEQYF
- TRBJ1-6 TRBV7-2 CASSLTGPYNSPLHF
- TRBJ2-5 TRBV5-4 CASSYSGGAETQYF
few TRBJ1-2 TRBV6-5 CASSRDRLYGYTF
few TRBJ1-6 TRBV15 CATSSGLRGDSPLHF
- TRBJ2-7 TRBV28 CASTLEIVSGVRYEQYF
once TRBJ2-1 TRBV11-3 CASSSTGVSSYNEQFF
- TRBJ2-5 TRBV7-2 CASSFGQGGGTQYF
- TRBJ2-7 TRBV7-2 CASSPGGLSYEQYF
few TRBJ1-6 TRBV6-6 CASRRPDRGSPLHF
few TRBJ1-2 TRBV2 CASSVSGQGTVGYGYTF
- TRBJ2-2 TRBV6-4 CASSDSPLKTSTGELFF
few TRBJ1-1 TRBV5-6 CASSWTGSEAFF
- TRBJ1-4 TRBV18 CASSGQGFNEKLFF
- TRBJ2-3 TRBV7-6 CASSPRDRSEDTQYF
- TRBJ1-3 TRBV7-8 CASSYGTAFTGNTIYF
- TRBJ1-2 TRBV6-1 CASRLRTGVGYTF